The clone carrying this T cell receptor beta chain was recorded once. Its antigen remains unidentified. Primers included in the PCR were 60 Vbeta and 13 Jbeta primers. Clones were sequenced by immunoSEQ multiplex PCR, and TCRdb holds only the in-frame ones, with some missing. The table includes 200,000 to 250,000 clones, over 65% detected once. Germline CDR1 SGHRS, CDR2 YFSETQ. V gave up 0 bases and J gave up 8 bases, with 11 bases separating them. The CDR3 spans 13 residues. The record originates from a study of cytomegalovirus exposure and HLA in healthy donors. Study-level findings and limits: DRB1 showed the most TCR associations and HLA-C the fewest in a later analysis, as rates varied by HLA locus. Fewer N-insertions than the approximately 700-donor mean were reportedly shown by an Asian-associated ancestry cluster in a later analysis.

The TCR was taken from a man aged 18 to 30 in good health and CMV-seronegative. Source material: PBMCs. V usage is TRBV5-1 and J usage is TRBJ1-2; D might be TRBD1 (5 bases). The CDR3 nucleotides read TGCGCCAGCAGCTTGGTTCCAGGGCAGGGCTACACCTTC. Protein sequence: CASSLVPGQGYTF.